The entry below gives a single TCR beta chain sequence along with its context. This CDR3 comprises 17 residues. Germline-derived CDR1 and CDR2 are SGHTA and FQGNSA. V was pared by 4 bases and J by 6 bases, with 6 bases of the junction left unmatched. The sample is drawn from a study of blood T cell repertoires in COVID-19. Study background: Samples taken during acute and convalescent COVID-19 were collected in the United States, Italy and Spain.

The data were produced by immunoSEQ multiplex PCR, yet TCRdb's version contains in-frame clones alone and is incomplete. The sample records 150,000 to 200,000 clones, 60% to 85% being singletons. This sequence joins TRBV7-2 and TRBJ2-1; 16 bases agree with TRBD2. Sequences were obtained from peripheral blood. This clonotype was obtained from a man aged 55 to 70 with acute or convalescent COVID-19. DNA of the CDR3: TGTGCCAGCAGCTATGGGACTAGCGGGGGGGCCGGCAATGAGCAGTTCTTC. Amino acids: CASSYGTSGGAGNEQFF.